Listed below are T cell receptor beta chains from one sample, sequenced in a study of CD8+ T cells in alopecia areata. Profiling relied on immunoSEQ multiplex PCR, and the TCRdb table lists in-frame clones only, not all of them. The table shows around 69,000 clones, with about three fifths occurring only once. The input for sequencing was CD8+ T cells sorted from blood, taken at week 0. The receptors were gathered from a human donor with alopecia areata. Each CDR3 is given with its conserved first and last residue. Each record gives: D gene, clone size, J gene, CDR3 length, V gene, CDR3 protein, CDR3 DNA. D genes are given only for firm matches. Clone size is shown for a subset of rows, as once, few, many or a class of expanded clone.

D: NA; size: few; J: TRBJ2-7; length: 12; V: TRBV9; CDR3: CASSGRGYEQYF; DNA: TGTGCCAGCAGCGGGCGGGGCTACGAGCAGTACTTC
D: NA; size: NA; J: TRBJ1-1; length: 16; V: TRBV27; CDR3: CASSSQGRGLNTEAFF; DNA: TGTGCCAGCAGTTCACAGGGTCGAGGGTTGAACACTGAAGCTTTCTTT
D: NA; size: few; J: TRBJ2-5; length: 13; V: TRBV7-9; CDR3: CASSLGPRMTQYF; DNA: TGTGCCAGCAGCTTAGGACCACGAATGACCCAGTACTTC
D: NA; size: NA; J: TRBJ1-2; length: 12; V: TRBV25-1; CDR3: CASSELRGAYTF; DNA: TGTGCCAGCAGTGAGCTCCGGGGGGCCTACACCTTC
D: TRBD1; size: NA; J: TRBJ1-1; length: 16; V: TRBV7-9; CDR3: CASSPKAGQKNTEAFF; DNA: TGTGCCAGCAGCCCCAAGGCGGGACAGAAGAACACTGAAGCTTTCTTT
D: NA; size: NA; J: TRBJ2-7; length: 12; V: TRBV27; CDR3: CASSATGYEQYF; DNA: TGTGCCAGCAGTGCTACAGGGTACGAGCAGTACTTC
D: NA; size: NA; J: TRBJ2-1; length: 15; V: TRBV12-5; CDR3: CASGLGRTAYNEQFF; DNA: TGTGCTAGTGGTTTAGGTCGTACGGCTTACAATGAGCAGTTCTTC
D: TRBD2; size: few; J: TRBJ2-1; length: 15; V: TRBV27; CDR3: CASSPGTSGYNEQFF; DNA: TGTGCCAGCAGTCCCGGGACTAGCGGATACAATGAGCAGTTCTTC
D: NA; size: NA; J: TRBJ1-1; length: 11; V: TRBV7-9; CDR3: CASSLEGGAFF; DNA: TGTGCCAGCAGCTTAGAAGGGGGGGCTTTCTTT
D: NA; size: few; J: TRBJ2-2; length: 13; V: TRBV7-9; CDR3: CASSLDVPGELFF; DNA: TGTGCCAGCAGCTTAGATGTTCCCGGGGAGCTGTTTTTT
D: TRBD2; size: NA; J: TRBJ2-7; length: 16; V: TRBV4-1; CDR3: CASSQITGLAGYEQYF; DNA: TGCGCCAGCAGCCAAATAACCGGACTAGCGGGATACGAGCAGTACTTC
D: NA; size: NA; J: TRBJ1-2; length: 12; V: TRBV15; CDR3: CATSSGTDGYTF; DNA: TGTGCCACCAGCTCGGGGACGGATGGCTACACCTTC
D: TRBD1; size: once; J: TRBJ2-7; length: 11; V: TRBV11-2; CDR3: CASSVAGTDGF; DNA: TGTGCCAGCAGCGTGGCCGGGACAGATGGATTC
D: TRBD1; size: once; J: TRBJ2-1; length: 15; V: TRBV30; CDR3: CAWSRSGQGSNEQFF; DNA: TGTGCCTGGAGTCGCTCGGGACAGGGGAGCAATGAGCAGTTCTTC